The T cell receptor (beta chain) described here comes from a study of neoadjuvant anti-PD-1 for oral cavity cancer. Study in general: Patients without progression got a fourth dose around day 43.

Here immunoSEQ multiplex PCR was the method, and the copy in TCRdb shows in-frame clones only, minus some. The table records tens of thousands of clones, 45% of them present only once. Time point here: after neoadjuvant nivolumab, at surgical resection. Germline assignment: CDR1 MGHRA and CDR2 YSYEKL. CDR3 length equals 13 residues. V was pared by 0 bases and J by 4 bases, with 0 bases of the junction left unmatched. Study-wide findings and caveats: Pretreatment Treg/Th17 ratio correlated inversely with post-treatment tumor clonality.

This clone was observed a handful of times. Antigen specificity is unknown. The sequenced sample was tumor tissue, obtained after nivolumab (anti-PD-1) treatment. The rearrangement joins TRBV4-1 to TRBJ2-7; 7 bases align to TRBD2. The sequence was obtained from a person aged 35-79 years with oral cavity squamous cell carcinoma. In DNA form, the CDR3 reads TGCGCCAGCAGCCAAGACGGGGGGTACGAGCAGTACTTC. Translation: CASSQDGGYEQYF.